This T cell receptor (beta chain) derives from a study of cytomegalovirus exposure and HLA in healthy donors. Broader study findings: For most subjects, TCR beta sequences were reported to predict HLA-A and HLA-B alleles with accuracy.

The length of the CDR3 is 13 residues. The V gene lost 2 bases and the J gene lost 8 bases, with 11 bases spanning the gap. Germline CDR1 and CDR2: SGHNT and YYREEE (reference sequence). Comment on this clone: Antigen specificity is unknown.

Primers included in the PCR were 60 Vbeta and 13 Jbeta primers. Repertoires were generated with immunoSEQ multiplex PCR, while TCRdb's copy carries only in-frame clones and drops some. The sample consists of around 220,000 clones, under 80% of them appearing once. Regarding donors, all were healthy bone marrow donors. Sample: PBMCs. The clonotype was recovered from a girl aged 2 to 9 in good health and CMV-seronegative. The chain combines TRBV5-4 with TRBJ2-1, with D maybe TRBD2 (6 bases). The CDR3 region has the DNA TGTGCCAGCAGCTTCACTAGCAGGGATGAGCAGTTCTTC. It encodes CASSFTSRDEQFF.